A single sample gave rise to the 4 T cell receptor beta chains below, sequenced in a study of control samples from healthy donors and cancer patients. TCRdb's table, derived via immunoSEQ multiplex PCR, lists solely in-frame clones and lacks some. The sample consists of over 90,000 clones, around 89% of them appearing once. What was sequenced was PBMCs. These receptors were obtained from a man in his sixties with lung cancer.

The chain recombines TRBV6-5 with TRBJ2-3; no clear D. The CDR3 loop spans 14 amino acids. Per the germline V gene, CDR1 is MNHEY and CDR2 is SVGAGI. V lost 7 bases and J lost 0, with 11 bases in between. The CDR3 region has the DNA TGTGCCAGCAACAGACATCTTAGCACAGATACGCAGTATTTT. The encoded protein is CASNRHLSTDTQYF.

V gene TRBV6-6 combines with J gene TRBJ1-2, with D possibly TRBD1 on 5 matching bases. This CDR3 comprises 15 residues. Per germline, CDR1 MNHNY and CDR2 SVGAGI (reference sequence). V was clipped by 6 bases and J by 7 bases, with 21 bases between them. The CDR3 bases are TGTGCCAGCAGCTACCCTGGGGACCTCCTGGGTGGCTACACCTTC. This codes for CASSYPGDLLGGYTF.

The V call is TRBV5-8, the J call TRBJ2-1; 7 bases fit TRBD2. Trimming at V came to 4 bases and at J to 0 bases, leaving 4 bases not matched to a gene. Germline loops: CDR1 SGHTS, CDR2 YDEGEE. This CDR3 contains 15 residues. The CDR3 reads CASSSGESSYNEQFF. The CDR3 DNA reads TGTGCCAGCAGCAGCGGGGAAAGCTCCTACAATGAGCAGTTCTTC.

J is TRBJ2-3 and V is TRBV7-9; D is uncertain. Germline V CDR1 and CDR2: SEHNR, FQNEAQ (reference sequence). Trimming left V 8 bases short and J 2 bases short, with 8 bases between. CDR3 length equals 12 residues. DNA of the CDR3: TGTGCCAGCGGCACGTACACAGATACGCAGTATTTT. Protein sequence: CASGTYTDTQYF.